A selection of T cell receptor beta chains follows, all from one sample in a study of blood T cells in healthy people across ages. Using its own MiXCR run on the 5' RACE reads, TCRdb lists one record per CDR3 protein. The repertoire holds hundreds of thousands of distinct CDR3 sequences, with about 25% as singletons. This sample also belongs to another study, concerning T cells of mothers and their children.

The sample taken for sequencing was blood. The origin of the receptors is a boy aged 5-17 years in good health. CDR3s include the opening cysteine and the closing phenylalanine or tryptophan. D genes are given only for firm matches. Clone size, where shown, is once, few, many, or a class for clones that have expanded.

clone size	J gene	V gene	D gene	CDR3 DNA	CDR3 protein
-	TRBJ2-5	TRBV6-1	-	TGTGCCAGCAGTGGGGGGGGCGGGGGAGCGGAGACCCAGTACTTC	CASSGGGGGAETQYF
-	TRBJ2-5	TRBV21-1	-	TGTGCCAGCAGCAAAGTCGCTAGCGGGGGGGCCAAAGAGACCCAGTACTTC	CASSKVASGGAKETQYF
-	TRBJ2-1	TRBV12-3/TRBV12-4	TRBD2	TGTGCCAGCAGTTTAGTGGGTTCTAGCGGGGGTTTCGATGAGCAGTTCTTC	CASSLVGSSGGFDEQFF
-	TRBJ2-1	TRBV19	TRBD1	TGTGCCAGCTCCCATGCTCAGAGGGACAGGGGCATCAGTAAGGAGCAGTTCTTC	CASSHAQRDRGISKEQFF
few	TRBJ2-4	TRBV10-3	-	TGTGCCATCAGTGAGTCCGACATTCAGTACTTC	CAISESDIQYF
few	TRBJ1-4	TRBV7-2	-	TGTGCCAGCAGCTTACCCCAGGGTGGTAATGAAAAACTGTTTTTT	CASSLPQGGNEKLFF
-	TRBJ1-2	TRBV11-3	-	TGTGCCAGCAGCTTAGGGATCCGGGACTACACCTTC	CASSLGIRDYTF
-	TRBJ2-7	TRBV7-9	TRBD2	TGTGCCAGCAGCTCCGCTCTAGCGGGAACGTCCTACGAGCAGTACTTC	CASSSALAGTSYEQYF
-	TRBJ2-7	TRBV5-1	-	TGCGCCAGCAGCTTCAAGGATTCAGGGGACGAGCAGTACTTC	CASSFKDSGDEQYF
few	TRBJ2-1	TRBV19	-	TGTGCCAGTAGTCCTAGTCTCTCTAGCTCCTACAATGAGCAGTTCTTC	CASSPSLSSSYNEQFF
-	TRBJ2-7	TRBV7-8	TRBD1	TGTGCCAGCAGCTTTGAGACAGGGTCTCACGAGCAGTACTTC	CASSFETGSHEQYF
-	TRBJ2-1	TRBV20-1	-	TGCAGTGCTAGAGGGGCCATCGGGGTCGAGGAGCAGTTCTTC	CSARGAIGVEEQFF
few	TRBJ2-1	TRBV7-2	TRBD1	TGTGCCAGCAGCCGAGGACAGGGATACTATGAGCAGTTCTTC	CASSRGQGYYEQFF
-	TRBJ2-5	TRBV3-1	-	TGTGCCAGCAGCCCCCGCTGGGAGCAGACCCAGTACTTC	CASSPRWEQTQYF
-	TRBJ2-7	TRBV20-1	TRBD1	TGCAGTGCCACGACAGGGGAGCTCTACGAGCAGTACTTC	CSATTGELYEQYF
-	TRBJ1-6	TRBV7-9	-	TGTGCCAGCAGCTCCAACGACCGGAGCTCCTATAATTCACCCCTCCACTTT	CASSSNDRSSYNSPLHF
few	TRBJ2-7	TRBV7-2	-	TGTGCCAGCAGCTTAAGGGCGTCCCTCTACGAGCAGTACTTC	CASSLRASLYEQYF
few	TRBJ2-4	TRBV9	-	TGTGCCAGCGGGCCGGGTTCCAAAAACATTCAGTACTTC	CASGPGSKNIQYF
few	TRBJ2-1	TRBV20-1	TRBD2	TGCAGTGCTACCGGGACTAGCGGGAGCAATGAGCAGTTCTTC	CSATGTSGSNEQFF
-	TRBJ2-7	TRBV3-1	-	TGTGCCAGCAGCCATCCAAGTTCCGGCTTACCCTACGAGCAGTACTTC	CASSHPSSGLPYEQYF
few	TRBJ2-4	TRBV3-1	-	TGTGCCAGCAGCCAAGGAGCGGGTGGGGACATTCAGTACTTC	CASSQGAGGDIQYF
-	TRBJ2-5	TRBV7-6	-	TGTGCCAGCAGCTTAGGGGTGGGGGTAGGCGCAGAGACCCAGTACTTC	CASSLGVGVGAETQYF
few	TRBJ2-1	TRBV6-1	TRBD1	TGTGCCAGCAGAGATGGACAGGGGGCGGTAGGGAATGAGCAGTTCTTC	CASRDGQGAVGNEQFF
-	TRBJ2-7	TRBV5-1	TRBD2	TGCGCCAGCATGGTGAGAGCGGGAGGTTCCTACGAGCAGTACTTC	CASMVRAGGSYEQYF
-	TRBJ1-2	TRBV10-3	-	TGTGCCATCAGTGAAGACCCGGGGGGTACTAACTATAGCTACACCTTC	CAISEDPGGTNYSYTF
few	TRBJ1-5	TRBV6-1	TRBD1	TGTGCCAGCAGTGAAGAGACAGGGATGTTTGGTCAGCCCCAGCATTTT	CASSEETGMFGQPQHF